Reported below is one T cell receptor beta chain. Its antigen is as yet unknown. The DNA is omitted, as the CDR3 cannot be located on it reliably, and the CDR3 follows TCRdb's listing. The sample is drawn from a study of OX40 agonist ivuxolimab in advanced cancers. About the research overall: An anti-OX40 (CD134) antibody with agonistic activity, ivuxolimab, was administered to patients. Earlier anti-PD-1, anti-PD-L1 or anti-CTLA-4 therapy was permitted; about 39% had received some. Study-level points and caveats: Dose levels from 0.1 to 3.0 mg/kg saw CD4+ and CD8+ blood T cells expand clonally by week 6. Among the lowest peripheral clonal expansion occurred in 0.1-3.0 mg/kg partial responders.

Method: immunoSEQ multiplex PCR; TCRdb's copy keeps in-frame clones and lacks some. The sample comprises tens of thousands of clones, about 79% of which are singletons, and roughly 15% rests with the top ten. The source material was CD4+ or CD8+ T cells sorted from blood, sampled in a trial of the OX40 agonist ivuxolimab. The TCR was taken from an adult with an advanced solid tumor such as melanoma, head and neck, liver or kidney cancer.

CDR3 in amino acids: CASSKAWVASGNTIYF. The V gene is TRBV21-1, the J gene TRBJ1-3. TRBV21-1 is shown as a pseudogene. The length of the CDR3 is 16 amino acids, counting both ends.